This passage covers 30 T cell receptor beta chains from one sample sequenced in a study of tumor and adjacent non-tumor tissue in lung cancer. RNA was extracted from bulk tissue without any cell sorting. Distant lung tissue was collected more than 3 cm away from the tumor edge. A modified ARM-PCR protocol with three rounds of nested PCR amplified TCRbeta. TCRdb processed the multiplex PCR reads anew with MiXCR; each CDR3 protein has one entry. This table holds some 80,000 distinct CDR3 sequences, more than 80% found once. The sample consisted of distant non-tumor lung tissue. These receptors were collected from a man aged 55 to 70 with non-small cell lung cancer.

This clonotype has at least ten counts. The chain couples TRBV20-1 to TRBJ2-3, with a tentative D call TRBD2 (5 bases). Trimming shortened V by 0 bases and J by 8 bases, and 9 bases separated the two germline ends. CDR3 length: 12 residues. CDR1 DFQATT and CDR2 SNEGSKA come from the germline V gene (reference sequence). The CDR3 coding sequence is TGCAGTGCTAGAGAGGGGAGCGGTACGCAGTATTTT. It yields the protein CSAREGSGTQYF.

In regard to this clonotype: No conserved phenylalanine or tryptophan ends this CDR3, so it is likely a read error. The rearrangement links TRBV11-2 to TRBJ2-6; D gene uncertain. Per the germline V gene, CDR1 is SGHAT and CDR2 is FQNNGV. The CDR3 has 14 amino acids. V was trimmed by 7 bases and J by 2 bases, leaving 9 bases between them. CDR3 DNA: TGTGCCAGCACTCCTATCCCTGGGGCCAACGTCCTGACTCCC. Its protein product is CASTPIPGANVLTP.

A word on this clonotype: An end of the junction differs from the germline gene, which may be a read error. This sequence joins TRBV4-2 and TRBJ2-7; D gene ambiguous. This CDR3 is 12 amino acids long. Germline values: CDR1 LGHNA, CDR2 YNFKEQ. The CDR3 coding sequence is TGTGTCAGCAGCCTTAACTCCTACGAGCAGTACTTC. Translating gives CVSSLNSYEQYF.

The J gene is TRBJ1-2, the V gene TRBV28; 8 nucleotides line up with TRBD1. Germline V gene lookup returns CDR1 MDHEN and CDR2 SYDVKM. V trimming: 5 bases; J trimming: 7 bases; junction bases outside the gene matches: 3. This CDR3 has 12 amino acids. CDR3 DNA sequence: TGTGCCAGCAGTGGACAGGGAGGTGGCTACACCTTC. It specifies CASSGQGGGYTF.

Details on this clonotype: Germline is not matched at one junction end, which may reflect a read error. The chain combines TRBV11-2 with TRBJ2-3; D is perhaps TRBD2 (5 bases). This CDR3 has 15 amino acids. Germline V gene data show CDR1 as SGHAT and CDR2 as FQNNGV. In nucleotides, the CDR3 is TGTGCCAGCAGCTTAGACCGGGGTAAAGGAGATATGCAGTATTTT. Encoded protein: CASSLDRGKGDMQYF. Together with reference TRBV11-2 and TRBJ2-3, the CDR3 gives the full variable domain: EAGVAQSPRYKIIEKRQSVAFWCNPISGHATLYWYQQILGQGPKLLIQFQNNGVVDDSQLPKDRFSAERLKGVDSTLKIQPAKLEDSAVYLCASSLDRGKGDMQYFGPGTRLTVL.

This sequence joins TRBV6-2 or TRBV6-3 and TRBJ1-2; 10 nucleotides align to TRBD1. The CDR3 has 15 residues. Germline lookup yields CDR1 MNHEY and CDR2 SVGEGT. CDR3 in DNA: TGTGCTAGAAGTTTATCAACCGGGACAGGGGAAGGCTACACCTTC. This gives the protein CARSLSTGTGEGYTF.

Concerning this clonotype itself: Since the CDR3 does not end with the conserved phenylalanine or tryptophan, this likely comes from a read error. V usage is TRBV6-2 or TRBV6-3 and J usage is TRBJ2-1, with D possibly called TRBD1 or TRBD2 (5 bases each). The germline gives CDR1 MNHEY, CDR2 SVGEGT. The CDR3 has 15 amino acids. As DNA, the CDR3 is TGTACCAGCAGACCGAGGGGTAGCTCCTACAATGAGCAGTTCTCC. Its protein is CTSRPRGSSYNEQFS.

There are a few counts of this clonotype. This chain links TRBV11-3 with TRBJ1-1; D may be TRBD1 (5 bases). Germline CDR1 is SGHNT and CDR2 is YENEEA. The CDR3 is 16 residues long. Trimming took 9 bases from V and 0 from J, leaving 20 bases between them. The CDR3 nucleotides are TGTGCCAGTAGCCCTACCTCAGGGCAACTGAACACTGAAGCTTTCTTT. Its translation is CASSPTSGQLNTEAFF.

In the case of this clonotype: The germline gene is not matched at one end of the junction; a read error may be the cause. The V call is TRBV12-3 or TRBV12-4, the J call TRBJ1-4; D remains unclear. There are 11 residues in the CDR3. CDR3 sequence (DNA): TGTGACAGCAGTTTATCTGGAAAACTGTTTTTT. Residues: CDSSLSGKLFF.

The V and J genes are TRBV11-3 and TRBJ2-2; TRBD2 aligns across 9 bases. This CDR3 has 18 amino acids. Germline trimming cut 4 bases from V and 10 bases from J; bases unmatched to any gene: 19. Germline loops: CDR1 SGHNT, CDR2 YENEEA. CDR3 amino acids: CASSSRAAGGYRAVELFF. CDR3 in DNA: TGTGCCAGCAGCTCCCGGGCAGCGGGAGGATACCGAGCCGTGGAGCTGTTTTTT.

On this clonotype itself: The CDR3 ends on some other residue instead of the conserved phenylalanine or tryptophan, so this is likely a read error. The chain joins TRBV11-3 to TRBJ2-3; D may be TRBD1 (6 bases). V gave up 1 base and J gave up 7 bases, with 9 bases separating them. This CDR3 has 13 residues. The germline gives CDR1 SGHNT, CDR2 YENEEA. CDR3 protein: CASSLGGQNTQYL. Written as DNA, the CDR3 is TGTGCCAGCAGCTTAGGAGGACAGAATACGCAGTATTTG.

A word on this clonotype: At one end the junction does not follow the germline gene, possibly because of a read error. J is TRBJ2-1 and V is TRBV20-1; D may be TRBD1 (6 bases). Germline V CDR1 and CDR2: DFQATT, SNEGSKA (reference sequence). The CDR3 spans 14 residues. CDR3 residues: CSTRDAQGKNEQFF. For the CDR3, the DNA is TGCAGTACTAGAGATGCCCAGGGGAAAAATGAGCAGTTCTTC.

The gene calls are TRBV6-2 or TRBV6-3 and TRBJ2-1; a possible D gene is TRBD1 (6 bases). Germline V gene sequence: CDR1 MNHEY, CDR2 SVGEGT. The CDR3 runs 14 residues. CDR3 region: CVNTDRTARNEQFF. DNA of the CDR3: TGTGTCAATACCGACCGGACAGCCCGCAATGAGCAGTTCTTC.

As regards this clonotype: An end of the junction differs from the germline gene, which may be a read error. The V call is TRBV4-2, the J call TRBJ1-5; the D gene is possibly TRBD1 (6 bases). CDR1 and CDR2 (germline): LGHNA, YNFKEQ. This CDR3 contains 16 residues. For the CDR3, the DNA is TGTACCAGCAGCCAAGAACCAGGGGACAGCAATCAGCCCCAGCATTTT. This sequence encodes CTSSQEPGDSNQPQHF.

Of note for this clonotype: Since no conserved phenylalanine or tryptophan closes the CDR3, a read error is the likely cause. The rearrangement uses TRBV11-2 and TRBJ2-6, with 11 bases matching TRBD2. The CDR3 contains 18 residues. Per germline, CDR1 SGHAT and CDR2 FQNNGV. DNA for the CDR3: TGTGCCAGCCGTCCAACTAGCGGGGGAGCCACTGGGGTCAACGTCCTGACTTTA. Protein: CASRPTSGGATGVNVLTL.

The chain couples TRBV4-3 to TRBJ2-3; D not resolved. Germline CDR1 is LGHNA and CDR2 is YSLEER. This CDR3 contains 16 residues. The CDR3 here is CTGSQDRTGTTDTQYF. In nucleotides, the CDR3 is TGCACCGGCAGCCAAGATAGAACGGGCACCACAGATACGCAGTATTTT.

With respect to this clonotype: This CDR3 fails to terminate in the conserved phenylalanine or tryptophan, so it likely reflects a read error. The J gene is TRBJ2-1, the V gene TRBV20-1; weak D call: TRBD1 (5 bases). CDR1 is DFQATT, CDR2 SNEGSKA, per germline (reference sequence). CDR3 length: 12 amino acids. Trimming stripped 0 bases from V and 7 bases from J, with 7 bases between. As DNA, the CDR3 is TGCAGTGCTAGAGAAGACAGTAATGAGCAGTTCTTG. Translated: CSAREDSNEQFL.

The chain's CDR3 is CISSLGQGGFQETQYF. The CDR3 DNA reads as TGTATCAGCAGTTTAGGGCAGGGGGGTTTCCAAGAGACCCAGTACTTC. The V and J genes are TRBV12-3 or TRBV12-4 and TRBJ2-5; D is possibly TRBD1 (7 bases). The CDR3 is 16 amino acids.

There are a few counts of this clonotype. This rearrangement joins TRBV5-1 to TRBJ1-1; D remains unclear. The germline gives CDR1 SGHRS, CDR2 YFSETQ. V lost 2 bases, J lost 1 base, and 15 bases lay in between. This CDR3 spans 16 amino acids. The CDR3 DNA reads as TGCGCCAGCAGCTTTCGACCGCTACGACAGAACACTGAAGCTTTCTTT. Protein product: CASSFRPLRQNTEAFF.

Ten or more counts support this clonotype. V is TRBV6-5 and J is TRBJ2-7; D is uncertain. Germline lookup yields CDR1 MNHEY and CDR2 SVGAGI. The CDR3 sequence is 14 residues long. Deletions cut 0 bases from V and 3 bases from J, with 9 bases between. The CDR3 spells CASSYSGRVYEQYF. CDR3 in DNA: TGTGCCAGCAGTTACTCTGGCAGAGTCTACGAGCAGTACTTC.

This clonotype was counted at least ten times. The chain has TRBV2 and TRBJ2-1; D is undetermined. V was pared by 7 bases and J by 8 bases, with 15 bases between. This CDR3 has 13 residues. Germline V gene data show CDR1 as SNHLY and CDR2 as FYNNEI. CDR3 loop: CASISARRDEQFF. The CDR3 DNA reads as TGTGCCAGCATCAGCGCACGACGGGATGAGCAGTTCTTC.

This clonotype was seen a handful of times. The V gene is TRBV11-3, the J gene TRBJ1-1; D gene unclear. The germline V and J ends were trimmed by 3 bases and 8 bases, with 19 bases remaining between them. The CDR3 runs to 15 residues. Germline assignment: CDR1 SGHNT and CDR2 YENEEA. The CDR3 protein is CASSFADTVCTEAFF. In nucleotides, the CDR3 is TGTGCCAGCAGCTTCGCCGACACGGTCTGCACCGAAGCTTTCTTT.

As regards this clonotype: This CDR3 fails to terminate in the conserved phenylalanine or tryptophan, so it likely reflects a read error. The rearrangement joins TRBV12-3 or TRBV12-4 to TRBJ2-3; the D is unclear. With 7 bases removed from V and 3 bases from J, the gap between germline ends came to 11 bases. The CDR3 contains 13 residues. This chain's CDR3 is CASTPVNTDTQYY. CDR3 DNA: TGTGCCAGCACCCCCGTTAATACAGATACGCAGTATTAT.

The chain joins TRBV29-1 to TRBJ2-5; D might be TRBD2 (6 bases). Germline lookup yields CDR1 SQVTM and CDR2 ANQGSEA. CDR3 length: 13 amino acids. V shed 4 bases and J shed 3 bases, with 12 bases lying between them. CDR3 region: CSVGLTGEETQYF. For the CDR3, the DNA is TGCAGCGTTGGGTTGACGGGGGAAGAGACCCAGTACTTC.

Of note for this clonotype: At one of its ends the junction is not consistent with the germline gene, which may arise from a read error. The chain employs TRBV5-4 and TRBJ2-6, with D possibly TRBD1 on 5 matching bases. Germline assignment: CDR1 SGHNT and CDR2 YYREEE (reference sequence). The CDR3 is made up of 15 amino acids. CDR3 DNA: TGTGCCATCAGCGACAGAAGCTCTGAGGCCAACGTCCTGAGTTTC. Translated, it gives CAISDRSSEANVLSF.

About this clonotype itself: Compared with germline, one end of the junction differs, possibly owing to a read error. CDR3 region: CAWKGAGAGTDIQYF. Written as DNA, the CDR3 is TGTGCCTGGAAAGGAGCGGGGGCGGGCACAGATATACAGTACTTT. The chain links TRBV30 to TRBJ2-3; 8 bases agree with TRBD2. From germline, CDR1 is GTSNPN and CDR2 SVGIG (reference sequence). The CDR3 consists of 15 residues. Together with reference TRBV30 and TRBJ2-3, the CDR3 gives the full variable domain: SQTIHQWPATLVQPVGSPLSLECTVEGTSNPNLYWYRQAAGRGLQLLFYSVGIGQISSEVPQNLSASRPQDRQFILSSKKLLLSDSGFYLCAWKGAGAGTDIQYFGPGTRLTVL.

Ten or more counts support this clonotype. V gene TRBV6-2 or TRBV6-3 combines with J gene TRBJ2-3; 8 bases are a match to TRBD2. Per the germline V gene, CDR1 is MNHEY and CDR2 is SVGEGT. Trimming cost V 5 bases and J 5 bases; bases outside gene matches: 9. The CDR3 is 15 residues long. CDR3 bases: TGTGCCAGCAGTAGCAAGGGAGCGGGAGAAGATACGCAGTATTTT. This gives the protein CASSSKGAGEDTQYF.

Remarks on this clonotype: No DNA is shown, since the ends of the CDR3 on it are uncertain; the CDR3 is the one TCRdb lists. The chain employs TRBV29-1 and TRBJ2-2; TRBD1 is the table's D call, not checked against the DNA. Germline V gene sequence: CDR1 SQVTM, CDR2 ANQGSEA. The CDR3 length is 13 residues, termini included. CDR3 loop: CSVALGNSGELFF.

To note about this clonotype: One end of the junction fails to match germline, which may point to a read error. This chain joins TRBV4-2 and TRBJ2-5; 11 bases match TRBD2. CDR1 and CDR2 from the germline V gene are LGHNA and YNFKEQ. This CDR3 has 16 amino acids. CDR3 region: CASSQGLAGGQKTRYF. The CDR3 nucleotides read TGTGCCAGCAGCCAAGGGCTAGCGGGGGGTCAAAAGACCCGGTACTTC.

To note about this clonotype: Here the CDR3 omits its conserved ending phenylalanine or tryptophan, so a read error is the likely source. In DNA, the CDR3 is TGTGCCAGCAGCACGACACGGGGCTACACCTTG. It specifies CASSTTRGYTL. The chain combines TRBV7-9 with TRBJ1-2; no clear D gene. The V and J ends lost 5 bases and 8 bases respectively, with 9 bases between them. Looked up from germline, CDR1 is SEHNR and CDR2 is FQNEAQ (reference sequence). The CDR3 sequence is 11 residues long.